The 11 T cell receptor beta chains below were found in one sample sequenced in a study of CD8 T cells in Susac syndrome. The authors reverse transcribed roughly 0.5 to 1 ug RNA with random hexamers. TCRdb reprocessed the immunoSEQ multiplex PCR reads via MiXCR and lists one record per CDR3 protein. The table has some 190,000 distinct CDR3 sequences, 85% to 95% seen once. The sequencing sample was made of CD4+ T cells from PBMCs. The receptors here all came from a human donor in good health.

The CDR3: CASSQDLVGVYGYTF. The CDR3 nucleotides are TGTGCCAGCAGCCAAGATCTCGTTGGGGTCTATGGCTACACCTTC. The rearrangement joins TRBV14 to TRBJ1-2; no definite D call. The V gene lost 0 bases and the J gene lost 4 bases, with 12 bases spanning the gap. Germline loops: CDR1 SGHDN, CDR2 FVKESK. The CDR3 loop spans 15 amino acids.

This clonotype was seen a single time. The chain recombines TRBV28 with TRBJ1-6; the match to TRBD1 covers 8 bases. CDR1 is MDHEN, CDR2 SYDVKM, per germline. Trimming at V came to 5 bases and at J to 4 bases, leaving 7 bases not matched to a gene. This CDR3 has 16 residues. CDR3: CASSPRQGSYNSPLHF. The CDR3 DNA follows: TGTGCCAGCAGTCCAAGACAGGGGTCATATAATTCACCCCTCCACTTT. Full variable domain (outside the CDR3, taken from reference TRBV28 and TRBJ1-6): DVKVTQSSRYLVKRTGEKVFLECVQDMDHENMFWYRQDPGLGLRLIYFSYDVKMKEKGDIPEGYSVSREKKERFSLILESASTNQTSMYLCASSPRQGSYNSPLHFGNGTRLTVT.

V is TRBV28 and J is TRBJ2-3, with 8 nucleotides matching TRBD2. The germline CDR1 and CDR2 sequences are MDHEN and SYDVKM. The CDR3 is 11 residues long. The junction had 5 bases not matched to a gene; V was cut back by 4 bases and J by 14 bases. The CDR3 nucleotides read TGTGCCAGCAGTTCGGGACTAGTGTTGTATTTT. Its protein is CASSSGLVLYF.

V and J are TRBV10-3 and TRBJ2-1; D may be TRBD1 or TRBD2 (6 bases each). The V end lost 4 bases, the J end lost 5 bases, and 15 bases lay between the germline ends. CDR1 is ENHRY and CDR2 is SYGVKD in the germline V gene. This CDR3 region has 15 residues. CDR3 coding DNA: TGTGCCATCAGTGGTAGAGGGGGGCTCAACAATGAGCAGTTCTTC. It is translated as CAISGRGGLNNEQFF.

The chain has TRBV7-9 and TRBJ2-7, with D uncertain. The CDR3 covers 13 residues. Germline V lookup: CDR1 SEHNR, CDR2 FQNEAQ (reference sequence). The V end lost 5 bases, the J end lost 3 bases, and 11 bases lay between the germline ends. CDR3 in amino acids: CASSMLHIYEQYV. The CDR3 DNA reads as TGTGCCAGCAGCATGCTCCATATCTACGAGCAGTACGTC.

The chain uses TRBV7-2 and TRBJ1-1; D gene unclear. The germline V gene encodes CDR1 SGHTA and CDR2 FQGNSA. The CDR3 spans 12 residues. Deletions cut 6 bases from V and 1 base from J, with 6 bases between. The CDR3 reads CASRHRNTEAFF. The CDR3 DNA follows: TGTGCCAGCAGACACAGGAACACTGAAGCTTTCTTT.

The rearrangement uses TRBV7-2 and TRBJ2-1; 8 bases map to TRBD2. The V gene's germline CDR1 is SGHTA and CDR2 FQGNSA. CDR3 length equals 14 residues. After removal of 5 bases from V and 7 bases from J, the junction contained 7 bases not matched to a gene. CDR3 in amino acids: CASSPQRGRNEQFF. CDR3 nucleotide sequence: TGTGCCAGCAGCCCCCAGCGGGGGAGGAATGAGCAGTTCTTC.

The genes are TRBV7-9 and TRBJ2-1; TRBD1 matches 11 bases. This CDR3 spans 15 amino acids. V shed 5 bases, J shed 5 bases, and the junction held 5 bases outside the gene matches. The germline V gene encodes CDR1 SEHNR and CDR2 FQNEAQ (reference sequence). The CDR3 DNA is TGTGCCAGCAGCAACGGGACAGGGGGACACAATGAGCAGTTCTTC. It translates to CASSNGTGGHNEQFF.

In its sample, this clonotype was seen a few times. The chain joins TRBV7-9 to TRBJ1-1; perhaps TRBD1 as D (5 bases). The CDR3 totals 13 residues. Germline CDR1 and CDR2: SEHNR and FQNEAQ (reference sequence). Trimming removed 5 bases from V and 1 base from J, with 8 bases in between. In DNA form, the CDR3 reads TGTGCCAGCAGCCGCGACAGGAACACTGAAGCTTTCTTT. Translation: CASSRDRNTEAFF. The full variable domain, in which reference TRBV7-9 and TRBJ1-1 provide the parts outside the CDR3, is DTGVSQNPRHKITKRGQNVTFRCDPISEHNRLYWYRQTLGQGPEFLTYFQNEAQLEKSRLLSDRFSAERPKGSFSTLEIQRTEQGDSAMYLCASSRDRNTEAFFGQGTRLTVV.

CDR3 sequence reads: CASSTWGNQPQHF. CDR3 nucleotide sequence: TGTGCCAGCTCGACCTGGGGCAATCAGCCCCAGCATTTT. This chain joins TRBV25-1 and TRBJ1-5; D not resolved. Trimming pared 8 bases from V and 2 bases from J, leaving 10 bases between. The CDR3 is 13 residues long. From germline, CDR1 is MGHDK and CDR2 SYGVNS. The variable domain in full, completed from reference TRBV25-1 and TRBJ1-5, reads EADIYQTPRYLVIGTGKKITLECSQTMGHDKMYWYQQDPGMELHLIHYSYGVNSTEKGDLSSESTVSRIRTEHFPLTLESARPSHTSQYLCASSTWGNQPQHFGDGTRLSIL.

The chain recombines TRBV14 with TRBJ1-2; TRBD1 agrees at 10 bases. CDR1 SGHDN and CDR2 FVKESK come from the germline V gene. V was clipped by 4 bases and J by 4 bases; unmatched bases: 6. This CDR3 spans 15 amino acids. CDR3 coding DNA: TGTGCCAGCAGCCGAGACAGGGGGCATCCCTATGGCTACACCTTC. Translated, it gives CASSRDRGHPYGYTF.